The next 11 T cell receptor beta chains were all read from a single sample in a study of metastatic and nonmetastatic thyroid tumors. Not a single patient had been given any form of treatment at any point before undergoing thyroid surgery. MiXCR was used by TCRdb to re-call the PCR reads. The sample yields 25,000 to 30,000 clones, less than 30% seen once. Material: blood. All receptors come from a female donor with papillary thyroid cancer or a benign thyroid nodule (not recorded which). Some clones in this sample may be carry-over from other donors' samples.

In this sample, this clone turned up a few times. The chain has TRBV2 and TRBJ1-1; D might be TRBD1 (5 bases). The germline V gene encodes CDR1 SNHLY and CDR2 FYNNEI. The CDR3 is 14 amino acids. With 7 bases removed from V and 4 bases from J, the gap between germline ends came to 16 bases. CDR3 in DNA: TGTGCCAGCATTCCCGGTCGGGGGGGCACTGAAGCTTTCTTT. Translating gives CASIPGRGGTEAFF.

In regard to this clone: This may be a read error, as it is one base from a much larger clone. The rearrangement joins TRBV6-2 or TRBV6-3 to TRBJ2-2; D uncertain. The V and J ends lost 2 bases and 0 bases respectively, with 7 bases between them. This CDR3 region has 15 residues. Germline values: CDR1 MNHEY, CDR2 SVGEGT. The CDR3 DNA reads TGTGCCAGCAGTTACGGGGTATCGAACACCGGGGAGCTGTTTTTT. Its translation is CASSYGVSNTGELFF.

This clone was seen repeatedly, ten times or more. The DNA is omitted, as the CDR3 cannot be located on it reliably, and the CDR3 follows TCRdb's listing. The CDR3 sequence is CASSTSAGQGTDTQYF. This chain joins TRBV12-3 or TRBV12-4 and TRBJ2-3; the table assigns TRBD1, which was not confirmed against the DNA. With termini counted, the CDR3 has 16 amino acids.

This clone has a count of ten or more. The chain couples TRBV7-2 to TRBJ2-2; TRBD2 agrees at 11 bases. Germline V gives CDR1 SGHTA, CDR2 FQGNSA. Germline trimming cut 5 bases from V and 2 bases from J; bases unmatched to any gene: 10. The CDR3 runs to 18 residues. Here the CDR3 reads CASSGGRGTSGNTGELFF. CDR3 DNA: TGTGCCAGCAGCGGAGGGAGAGGGACTAGCGGTAACACCGGGGAGCTGTTTTTT. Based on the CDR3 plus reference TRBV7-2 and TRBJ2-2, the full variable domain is GAGVSQSPSNKVTEKGKDVELRCDPISGHTALYWYRQSLGQGLEFLIYFQGNSAPDKSGLPSDRFSAERTGGSVSTLTIQRTQQEDSAVYLCASSGGRGTSGNTGELFFGEGSRLTVL.

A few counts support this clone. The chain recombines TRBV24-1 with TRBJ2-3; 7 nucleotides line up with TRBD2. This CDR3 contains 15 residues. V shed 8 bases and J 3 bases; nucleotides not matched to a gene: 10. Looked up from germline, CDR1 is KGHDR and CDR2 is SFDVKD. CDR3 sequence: CATTQGAGSTDTQYF. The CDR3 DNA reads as TGTGCCACCACCCAAGGAGCGGGGTCAACAGATACGCAGTATTTT.

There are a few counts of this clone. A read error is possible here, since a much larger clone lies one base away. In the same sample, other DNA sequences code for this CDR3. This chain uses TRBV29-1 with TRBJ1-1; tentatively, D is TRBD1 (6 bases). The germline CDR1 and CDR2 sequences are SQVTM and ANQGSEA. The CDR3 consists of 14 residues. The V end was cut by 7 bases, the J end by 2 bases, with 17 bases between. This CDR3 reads CSALTTGFNTEAFF. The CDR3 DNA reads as TGCAGCGCCCTGACGACAGGTTTTAACACTGAAGCTTTCTTT.

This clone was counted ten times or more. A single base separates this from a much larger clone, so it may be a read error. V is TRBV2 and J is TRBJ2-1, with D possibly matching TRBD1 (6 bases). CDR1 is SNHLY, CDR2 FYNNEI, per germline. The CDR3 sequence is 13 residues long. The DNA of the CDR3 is TGTGCCAGCAGCGATTACAGGGCCAATGTGCAGTTCTTC. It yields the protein CASSDYRANVQFF.

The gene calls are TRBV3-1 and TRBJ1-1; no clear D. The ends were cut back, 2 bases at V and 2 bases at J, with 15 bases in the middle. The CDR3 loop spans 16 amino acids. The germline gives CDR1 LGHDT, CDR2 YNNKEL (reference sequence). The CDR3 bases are TGTGCCAGCAGCCAACCCTCACCTACAGTCAACACTGAAGCTTTCTTT. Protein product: CASSQPSPTVNTEAFF.

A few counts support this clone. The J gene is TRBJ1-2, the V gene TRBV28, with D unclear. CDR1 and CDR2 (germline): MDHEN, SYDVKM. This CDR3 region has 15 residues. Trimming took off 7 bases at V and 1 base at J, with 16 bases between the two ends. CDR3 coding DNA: TGTGCCAGCACCTCCTCTGACAATCTTAACTATGGCTACACCTTC. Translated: CASTSSDNLNYGYTF.

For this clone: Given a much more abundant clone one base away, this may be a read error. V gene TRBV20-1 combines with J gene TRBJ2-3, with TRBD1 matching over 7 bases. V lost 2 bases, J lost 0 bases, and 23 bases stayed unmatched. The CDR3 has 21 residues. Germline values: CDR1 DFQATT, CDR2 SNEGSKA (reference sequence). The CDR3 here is CSARSLNRPDRAHRSTDTQYF. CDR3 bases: TGCAGTGCTAGATCTCTTAACAGACCAGACAGGGCCCACCGGAGCACAGATACGCAGTATTTT.

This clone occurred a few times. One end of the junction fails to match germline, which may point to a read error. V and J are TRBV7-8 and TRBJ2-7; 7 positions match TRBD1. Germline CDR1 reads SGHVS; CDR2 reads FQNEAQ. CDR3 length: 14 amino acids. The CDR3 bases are TGTGCCAGCAGCTTAGCCAGGGGGACCTACGAGCATCACTTC. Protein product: CASSLARGTYEHHF.